What follows are 21 T cell receptor beta chains derived from one specimen sequenced in a study of T and B cells in COVID-19 patients. Multiplex PCR with BIOMED2 TRB-A/B primer pools amplified TRB rearrangements. TCRdb fed the multiplex PCR reads into MiXCR, producing one record per CDR3 protein. The sample has around 10,000 distinct CDR3 sequences; roughly two fifths are singletons. TRB was amplified from around 250-500 ng of blood genomic DNA. Sequencing used blood. The source is a human donor with active COVID-19.

This clonotype was detected only a few times. The genes are TRBV5-1 and TRBJ2-2; D gene unclear. This CDR3 comprises 16 residues. With 0 bases removed from V and 0 bases from J, the gap between germline ends came to 9 bases. Per germline, CDR1 SGHRS and CDR2 YFSETQ. The CDR3 spells CASSLVPDANTGELFF. CDR3 in DNA: TGCGCCAGCAGCTTGGTCCCTGACGCGAACACCGGGGAGCTGTTTTTT.

Details on this clonotype: Its ends do not fully match the called genes, so a read error is possible. The chain employs TRBV4-3 and TRBJ1-1; D is ambiguous. The germline gives CDR1 LGHNA, CDR2 YSLEER. The CDR3 runs 11 residues. The CDR3 DNA follows: TGTGCCAGCAGCACCAACCATGAAGCTTTCTTT. Its protein is CASSTNHEAFF.

The chain couples TRBV7-9 to TRBJ1-1, with 7 nucleotides matching TRBD1. CDR1 is SEHNR, CDR2 FQNEAQ, per germline (reference sequence). V was pared by 7 bases and J by 1 base, with 6 bases of the junction left unmatched. The CDR3 contains 14 residues. This CDR3 is CASNPHRGNTEAFF. In DNA, the CDR3 is TGTGCCAGCAACCCTCACAGGGGGAACACTGAAGCTTTCTTT.

The CDR3 is CASGRDRLAGELFF. CDR3 nucleotides: TGTGCCAGCGGTCGGGACAGATTGGCCGGGGAGCTGTTTTTT. The rearrangement joins TRBV6-2 or TRBV6-3 to TRBJ2-2; the match to TRBD1 covers 7 bases. J lost 6 bases, V lost 8 bases, and 9 bases had no gene match. The germline gives CDR1 MNHEY, CDR2 SVGEGT. The CDR3 is 14 amino acids.

This chain connects TRBV5-1 to TRBJ2-3, with 8 nucleotides matching TRBD1. CDR3 length: 14 amino acids. V lost 1 base to trimming and J lost 4 bases; unmatched junction nucleotides: 2. Per the germline V gene, CDR1 is SGHRS and CDR2 is YFSETQ. CDR3 in amino acids: CASSLTGGPDTQYF. The CDR3 region has the DNA TGCGCCAGCAGCTTGACAGGGGGTCCAGATACGCAGTATTTT.

The chain employs TRBV27 and TRBJ2-3; D is undetermined. V lost 0 bases and J lost 3, with 10 bases in between. This CDR3 is built from 15 residues. In germline, CDR1 is MNHEY, CDR2 SMNVEV (reference sequence). CDR3 region: CASSLSPHGTDTQYF. The DNA of the CDR3 is TGTGCCAGCAGTTTATCCCCTCACGGTACAGATACGCAGTATTTT.

This clonotype was counted only a few times. V is TRBV19 and J is TRBJ1-2, with 10 bases aligning to TRBD1. This CDR3 contains 15 residues. V lost 0 bases and J lost 7; bases outside the gene matches: 5. Germline V gene data show CDR1 as LNHDA and CDR2 as SQIVND (reference sequence). The CDR3 DNA reads TGTGCCAGTAGTATAGATTTAAGGACAGGGGGTGGCTACACCTTC. Translated, it gives CASSIDLRTGGGYTF.

The rearrangement uses TRBV27 and TRBJ2-7, with D possibly TRBD2 on 7 matching bases. V was shortened by 6 bases and J by 3 bases, with 18 bases between the two germline ends. The CDR3 covers 15 residues. Germline V CDR1 and CDR2: MNHEY, SMNVEV (reference sequence). Here the CDR3 DNA reads TGTGCCAGCAGGGGGGGGGGACATGCCTACTACGAGCAGTACTTC. The encoded protein is CASRGGGHAYYEQYF.

This sequence joins TRBV5-1 and TRBJ1-5; weak D call: TRBD1 (6 bases). V was pared by 4 bases and J by 2 bases, with 19 bases between. CDR1 SGHRS and CDR2 YFSETQ come from the germline V gene. There are 17 residues in the CDR3. Here the CDR3 reads CASSPGVGGRGNQPQHF. In DNA form, the CDR3 reads TGCGCCAGCAGCCCAGGGGTCGGGGGCCGGGGCAATCAGCCCCAGCATTTT.

The chain combines TRBV5-1 with TRBJ2-1; D not resolved. Trimming pared 0 bases from V and 7 bases from J, leaving 11 bases between. The CDR3 totals 14 residues. CDR1 SGHRS and CDR2 YFSETQ come from the germline V gene. CDR3 region: CASSLEITLNEQFF. In nucleotides, the CDR3 is TGCGCCAGCAGCTTGGAGATCACGCTTAATGAGCAGTTCTTC. The full variable domain, rest sourced from reference TRBV5-1 and TRBJ2-1, is KAGVTQTPRYLIKTRGQQVTLSCSPISGHRSVSWYQQTPGQGLQFLFEYFSETQRNKGNFPGRFSGRQFSNSRSEMNVSTLELGDSALYLCASSLEITLNEQFFGPGTRLTVL.

This clonotype has only one observation. The chain links TRBV10-3 to TRBJ2-1; unclear D gene. Germline V gives CDR1 ENHRY, CDR2 SYGVKD. V lost 6 bases and J 0 bases, leaving 6 bases between the germline ends. The CDR3 runs 13 residues. CDR3 DNA sequence: TGTGCCATCAGCCAGGACTCCTACAATGAGCAGTTCTTC. It translates to CAISQDSYNEQFF.

This clonotype was picked up a small number of times. This rearrangement joins TRBV19 to TRBJ2-3, with a tentative D call TRBD1 (5 bases). Trimming removed 0 bases from V and 0 bases from J, with 7 bases in between. Germline V gene data show CDR1 as LNHDA and CDR2 as SQIVND (reference sequence). This CDR3 is built from 15 residues. The CDR3 DNA reads TGTGCCAGTAGTATAGAGGCAGGGAGCACAGATACGCAGTATTTT. It translates to CASSIEAGSTDTQYF.

This clonotype has a single count. The chain employs TRBV28 and TRBJ2-1, with TRBD2 matching 14 bases. The germline gives CDR1 MDHEN, CDR2 SYDVKM. Trimming at V came to 8 bases and at J to 9 bases, leaving 12 bases not matched to a gene. The CDR3 is made up of 16 amino acids. The CDR3 DNA sequence: TGTGCCAGCCGAAAATCCGGGACTAGCGGGAGAGCTGAGCAGTTCTTC. Translated: CASRKSGTSGRAEQFF.

The V and J genes are TRBV19 and TRBJ1-4; TRBD1 agrees at 7 bases. The CDR3 spans 17 residues. The J segment lost 7 bases and the V segment lost 7 bases, leaving 18 bases of the junction unmatched. Germline V gene sequence: CDR1 LNHDA, CDR2 SQIVND (reference sequence). The CDR3 loop reads CASTTVPHRGGGEKLFF. CDR3 nucleotides: TGTGCCAGTACTACCGTACCGCACAGGGGCGGCGGTGAAAAACTGTTTTTT.

This clonotype was seen more than once but under ten times. The chain links TRBV30 to TRBJ1-6; 8 nucleotides align to TRBD1. V dropped 0 bases and J dropped 8; count of bases not matched to a gene: 0. Germline V gene lookup returns CDR1 GTSNPN and CDR2 SVGIG (reference sequence). The CDR3 consists of 13 residues. CDR3 protein: CAWSVQGDSPLHF. The CDR3 DNA follows: TGTGCCTGGAGTGTACAGGGGGATTCACCCCTCCACTTT.

Within the sample, this clonotype is medium-sized. The chain links TRBV30 to TRBJ2-3; 7 bases fit TRBD1. This CDR3 is built from 14 residues. Germline V gene sequence: CDR1 GTSNPN, CDR2 SVGIG (reference sequence). V lost 5 bases to trimming and J lost 4 bases; unmatched junction nucleotides: 9. The CDR3 sequence is CAWGQAFGADTQYF. The CDR3 DNA is TGTGCCTGGGGACAGGCGTTTGGGGCAGATACGCAGTATTTT.

The rearrangement uses TRBV30 and TRBJ2-1; 7 bases fit TRBD1. With V trimmed by 2 bases and J by 7 bases, 8 bases remained unmatched. Germline CDR1 is GTSNPN and CDR2 is SVGIG (reference sequence). The CDR3 extends over 14 amino acids. The CDR3 protein is CAWSTGASWNEQFF. Written as DNA, the CDR3 is TGTGCCTGGAGTACAGGGGCTTCGTGGAATGAGCAGTTCTTC.

This clonotype was counted many times. The chain employs TRBV27 and TRBJ2-7; 7 positions agree with TRBD1. Germline V lookup: CDR1 MNHEY, CDR2 SMNVEV (reference sequence). Unmatched junction bases numbered 10, after V lost 5 bases and J lost 6 bases. This CDR3 is 14 amino acids long. For the CDR3, the DNA is TGTGCCAGCAGTCGCACTGACAGGGTGGGCGAGCAGTACTTC. Translated, it gives CASSRTDRVGEQYF.

The table lists this clonotype with a few counts. V gene TRBV19 combines with J gene TRBJ2-1, with 14 bases fitting TRBD2. CDR1 LNHDA and CDR2 SQIVND come from the germline V gene (reference sequence). CDR3 length equals 17 residues. J lost 9 bases, V lost 6 bases, and 13 bases had no gene match. CDR3 sequence reads: CASRGWGLAGVGGEQFF. DNA for the CDR3: TGTGCCAGTAGGGGGTGGGGACTAGCGGGGGTTGGCGGTGAGCAGTTCTTC.

The rearrangement joins TRBV7-2 to TRBJ1-4; D is possibly TRBD1 (5 bases). Germline CDR1 and CDR2: SGHTA and FQGNSA. V was pared by 4 bases and J by 14 bases, with 11 bases between. CDR3 size: 11 residues. CDR3 amino acids: CASSYGGNLFF. The CDR3 DNA reads TGTGCCAGCAGCTATGGGGGTAACCTGTTTTTT. Variable domain in full (rest from reference TRBV7-2 and TRBJ1-4): GAGVSQSPSNKVTEKGKDVELRCDPISGHTALYWYRQSLGQGLEFLIYFQGNSAPDKSGLPSDRFSAERTGGSVSTLTIQRTQQEDSAVYLCASSYGGNLFFGSGTQLSVL.

J is TRBJ1-1 and V is TRBV20-1, with TRBD1 identical over 9 bases. V dropped 2 bases and J dropped 2; count of bases not matched to a gene: 18. Germline CDR1 is DFQATT and CDR2 is SNEGSKA (reference sequence). The CDR3 extends over 19 amino acids. The CDR3 region is CSARIGPGQGPGFNTEAFF. CDR3 nucleotide sequence: TGCAGTGCTAGAATCGGCCCGGGACAGGGACCGGGCTTTAACACTGAAGCTTTCTTT.